This entry lists 26 T cell receptor beta chains sequenced from one sample in a study of blood T cells in healthy people across ages. It was with a sample-barcoded 5' primer and a J-beta primer mix that a second PCR of about 7 to 12 cycles was run. TCRdb re-analysed the 5' RACE reads in MiXCR, keeping a single row per CDR3 protein. The profile shows about 1.5 million distinct CDR3 sequences, about 45% of them singletons. Sequencing was done on a sample of blood. These receptors were taken from a young woman in good health.

V usage is TRBV11-2 and J usage is TRBJ2-2; 10 bases line up with TRBD1. In germline, CDR1 is SGHAT, CDR2 FQNNGV. J gave up 6 bases and V 6 bases, and 4 bases lay outside the gene matches. This CDR3 has 14 amino acids. The DNA of the CDR3 is TGTGCCAGCAGGAGAGGACAGGGGGCCGGGGAGCTGTTTTTT. Translating it yields CASRRGQGAGELFF.

A few counts support this clonotype. The chain joins TRBV20-1 to TRBJ1-2; D is undetermined. This CDR3 is 11 amino acids long. The V gene's germline CDR1 is DFQATT and CDR2 SNEGSKA (reference sequence). V was cut by 6 bases and J by 9 bases, with 14 bases left in between. The CDR3 DNA follows: TGCAGTGCCTGGTCCTATTATCGCTACACCTTC. Encoded protein: CSAWSYYRYTF.

The CDR3 DNA is TGTGCCAGTAGTATAAGTGGGACAGCCTACGAGCAGTACTTC. This encodes CASSISGTAYEQYF. The V and J genes are TRBV19 and TRBJ2-7; 7 bases align to TRBD1. Germline trimming cut 2 bases from V and 2 bases from J; bases unmatched to any gene: 3. This CDR3 region has 14 residues. Per the germline V gene, CDR1 is LNHDA and CDR2 is SQIVND (reference sequence).

This chain uses TRBV5-1 with TRBJ2-7, with a weak D call TRBD1 (5 bases). The CDR3 covers 14 residues. V lost 1 base to trimming and J lost 4 bases, with 12 bases between them. Germline values: CDR1 SGHRS, CDR2 YFSETQ. The CDR3 sequence: CASSLKVGVYEQYF. CDR3 DNA: TGCGCCAGCAGCTTGAAGGTAGGGGTTTACGAGCAGTACTTC.

The chain has TRBV20-1 and TRBJ2-1; weak D call: TRBD2 (6 bases). Trimming removed 4 bases at V and 9 bases at J, with 13 bases between. Germline V lookup: CDR1 DFQATT, CDR2 SNEGSKA (reference sequence). The CDR3 runs 12 residues. The CDR3 sequence is CSAKGSGPEQFF. In nucleotides, the CDR3 is TGCAGTGCTAAAGGCAGCGGGCCTGAGCAGTTCTTC.

In its sample, this clonotype was seen a few times. The chain combines TRBV9 with TRBJ2-1, with D possibly TRBD2 on 6 matching bases. V was trimmed by 4 bases and J by 5 bases, leaving 19 bases between them. The CDR3 has 16 residues. The germline gives CDR1 SGDLS, CDR2 YYNGEE. CDR3 sequence reads: CASSRHLPTGDNEQFF. The CDR3 DNA follows: TGTGCCAGCAGCCGTCATCTACCAACGGGGGACAATGAGCAGTTCTTC.

The rearrangement joins TRBV12-3 or TRBV12-4 to TRBJ1-2; 11 bases agree with TRBD1. V lost 5 bases and J lost 4; bases outside the gene matches: 9. This CDR3 has 16 residues. The CDR3 loop reads CASSTGTGGVLYGYTF. The CDR3 DNA sequence: TGTGCCAGCAGTACCGGGACAGGGGGGGTTCTCTATGGCTACACCTTC.

This clonotype came up a few times. The J gene is TRBJ2-1, the V gene TRBV4-3; 7 bases agree with TRBD2. Germline assignment: CDR1 LGHNA and CDR2 YSLEER. The CDR3 loop spans 16 amino acids. V was clipped by 4 bases and J by 0 bases; unmatched bases: 6. The CDR3 coding sequence is TGCGCCAGCAGCCGGGCGGGGGACCTCTCCTACAATGAGCAGTTCTTC. It specifies CASSRAGDLSYNEQFF.

This chain uses TRBV4-3 with TRBJ2-2; 12 bases are shared with TRBD2. This CDR3 comprises 18 residues. Germline CDR1 LGHNA, CDR2 YSLEER. V was clipped by 1 base and J by 3 bases; unmatched bases: 6. The CDR3 here is CASSQVLAGGHDTGELFF. CDR3 coding DNA: TGCGCCAGCAGCCAAGTGCTAGCGGGGGGGCACGACACCGGGGAGCTGTTTTTT.

The chain couples TRBV20-1 to TRBJ2-1, with 12 bases lining up with TRBD2. With V trimmed by 5 bases and J by 3 bases, 5 bases remained unmatched. This CDR3 has 15 residues. The germline V gene encodes CDR1 DFQATT and CDR2 SNEGSKA (reference sequence). The CDR3 nucleotides read TGCAGTGCTTCCCCGACTAGCGGGGGCTACAATGAGCAGTTCTTC. Translating gives CSASPTSGGYNEQFF.

The gene calls are TRBV7-9 and TRBJ2-4; maybe TRBD1 (5 bases). CDR3 length: 16 residues. CDR1 is SEHNR and CDR2 is FQNEAQ in the germline V gene (reference sequence). Between the trimmed V and J ends, which lost 3 bases and 0 bases, there was a span of 12 bases. The CDR3 DNA reads TGTGCCAGCAGCTTCTCCCCCGACAGAGCCAAAAACATTCAGTACTTC. Protein: CASSFSPDRAKNIQYF. The complete variable domain, with remaining parts taken from reference TRBV7-9 and TRBJ2-4, reads DTGVSQNPRHKITKRGQNVTFRCDPISEHNRLYWYRQTLGQGPEFLTYFQNEAQLEKSRLLSDRFSAERPKGSFSTLEIQRTEQGDSAMYLCASSFSPDRAKNIQYFGAGTRLSVL.

V and J are TRBV12-3 or TRBV12-4 and TRBJ2-3; no clear D gene. The CDR3 is 14 amino acids. With 3 bases removed from V and 6 bases from J, the gap between germline ends came to 13 bases. The CDR3 coding sequence is TGTGCCAGCAGTTTGTCCTGGGTCGCCGATACGCAGTATTTT. It translates to CASSLSWVADTQYF.

The J gene is TRBJ2-3, the V gene TRBV6-1, with D possibly matching TRBD2 (6 bases). The V gene lost 2 bases and the J gene lost 2 bases, with 17 bases spanning the gap. The CDR3 covers 17 residues. CDR1 and CDR2 (germline): MNHNS, SASEGT. CDR3 sequence (DNA): TGTGCCAGCAGTGAAAAAGACGGGGGTAGAAACACAGATACGCAGTATTTT. Its protein is CASSEKDGGRNTDTQYF.

A few counts support this clonotype. The V and J genes are TRBV5-6 and TRBJ2-3; 7 bases fit TRBD2. V gave up 1 base and J gave up 3 bases; unmatched junction bases: 5. This CDR3 spans 15 amino acids. Germline V gene sequence: CDR1 SGHDT, CDR2 YYEEEE. CDR3 loop: CASSLMGLRTDTQYF. In DNA form, the CDR3 reads TGTGCCAGCAGCTTGATGGGACTAAGGACAGATACGCAGTATTTT.

The table lists this clonotype with a count of one. V usage is TRBV6-5 and J usage is TRBJ2-7; a weak D match, TRBD2 (6 bases). V dropped 5 bases and J dropped 0 bases, with 14 bases sitting between them. Germline CDR1 is MNHEY and CDR2 is SVGAGI. The CDR3 spans 15 residues. The CDR3 protein is CASSEGRPRSYEQYF. The CDR3 DNA reads as TGTGCCAGCAGTGAGGGGAGGCCCCGCTCCTACGAGCAGTACTTC.

This clonotype came up a few times. An end of the junction does not agree with germline; a read error may underlie this. This chain connects TRBV11-1 to TRBJ2-5, with unresolved D. The CDR3 extends over 12 amino acids. The germline CDR1 and CDR2 sequences are SGHAT and FQDESV (reference sequence). The CDR3 bases are TGTGCCAGCGGCGGTGGTAGCTTCGAGCAGTACTTT. Encoded protein: CASGGGSFEQYF.

The chain is built from TRBV3-1 and TRBJ2-6, with unresolved D. Per germline, CDR1 LGHDT and CDR2 YNNKEL (reference sequence). This CDR3 comprises 17 residues. V gave up 0 bases and J gave up 3 bases, with 12 bases separating them. The CDR3 DNA is TGTGCCAGCAGCCAAGAAATCGACACAAGTGGGGCCAACGTCCTGACTTTC. Translating gives CASSQEIDTSGANVLTF.

This clonotype was detected a few times. CDR3 sequence (DNA): TGTGCCAGCAGCTTAGATCTCGAGGGTAAAAAACTGTTTTTT. Protein sequence: CASSLDLEGKKLFF. This chain joins TRBV7-9 and TRBJ1-4; D unresolved. V shed 1 base and J shed 9 bases, with 12 bases lying between them. CDR1 SEHNR and CDR2 FQNEAQ come from the germline V gene (reference sequence). CDR3 length: 14 amino acids.

In this sample, this clonotype turned up a few times. The chain couples TRBV12-5 to TRBJ2-7, with D maybe TRBD2 (6 bases). Germline lookup yields CDR1 LGHNT and CDR2 FRNRAP. V was pared by 2 bases and J by 2 bases, with 10 bases between. This CDR3 spans 14 amino acids. CDR3 in amino acids: CASGLYGSTYEQYF. The DNA for the CDR3 is TGTGCTAGTGGTTTGTACGGGAGTACCTACGAGCAGTACTTC. Full variable domain (missing parts from reference TRBV12-5 and TRBJ2-7): DARVTQTPRHKVTEMGQEVTMRCQPILGHNTVFWYRQTMMQGLELLAYFRNRAPLDDSGMPKDRFSAEMPDATLATLKIQPSEPRDSAVYFCASGLYGSTYEQYFGPGTRLTVT.

The gene calls are TRBV12-3 or TRBV12-4 and TRBJ2-3; D tentatively fits TRBD1 or TRBD2 (7 bases each). This CDR3 comprises 15 residues. V shed 5 bases and J shed 15 bases, with 27 bases lying between them. CDR3 sequence reads: CASSPLGGPGGMQYF. The CDR3 DNA is TGTGCCAGCAGTCCCCTAGGGGGCCCGGGAGGTATGCAATATTTT.

The chain links TRBV6-2 or TRBV6-3 to TRBJ2-7; no clear D. Germline-derived CDR1 and CDR2 are MNHEY and SVGEGT. V lost 6 bases to trimming and J lost 2 bases, with 14 bases between them. The CDR3 totals 14 residues. Here the CDR3 reads CASSSADTPYEQYF. The CDR3 DNA reads as TGTGCCAGCAGCTCTGCGGATACGCCCTACGAGCAGTACTTC.

DNA of the CDR3: TGTGCCAGCAGCCAATGGGCCAGCCGTACAGATACGCAGTATTTT. It is translated as CASSQWASRTDTQYF. V and J are TRBV14 and TRBJ2-3; D remains unclear. Germline CDR1 and CDR2: SGHDN and FVKESK. Trimming left V 2 bases short and J 3 bases short, with 12 bases between. The CDR3 covers 15 residues.

The chain combines TRBV14 with TRBJ1-2; perhaps TRBD1 as D (6 bases). Germline V gives CDR1 SGHDN, CDR2 FVKESK. V was cut by 4 bases and J by 9 bases, with 15 bases left in between. CDR3 size: 13 residues. In nucleotides, the CDR3 is TGTGCCAGCAGCCGGGCAGGGACAAGTCGCTACACCTTC. Encoded protein: CASSRAGTSRYTF.

This clonotype has a handful of counts. The gene calls are TRBV3-1 and TRBJ1-2, with 7 bases lining up with TRBD1. This CDR3 contains 12 residues. Germline assignment: CDR1 LGHDT and CDR2 YNNKEL (reference sequence). J gave up 8 bases and V 8 bases, and 8 bases lay outside the gene matches. DNA of the CDR3: TGTGCCAGCGGGACAGAGGGGTACGGCTACACCTTC. It specifies CASGTEGYGYTF.

The table lists this clonotype with a few counts. The genes are TRBV7-8 and TRBJ2-1; 8 bases agree with TRBD2. The CDR3 totals 15 residues. The trim removed 5 bases at V and 7 bases at J, leaving 10 bases unmatched. Looked up from germline, CDR1 is SGHVS and CDR2 is FQNEAQ. The CDR3 is CASSLGLVLGNEQFF. The CDR3 nucleotides read TGTGCCAGCAGCCTGGGACTAGTTCTAGGTAATGAGCAGTTCTTC. The full variable domain, completed using reference TRBV7-8 and TRBJ2-1, is GAGVSQSPRYKVAKRGQDVALRCDPISGHVSLFWYQQALGQGPEFLTYFQNEAQLDKSGLPSDRFFAERPEGSVSTLKIQRTQQEDSAVYLCASSLGLVLGNEQFFGPGTRLTVL.

This chain links TRBV5-1 with TRBJ1-1; D is unclear. Trimming shortened V by 5 bases and J by 0 bases, and 20 bases separated the two germline ends. Per the germline V gene, CDR1 is SGHRS and CDR2 is YFSETQ. The CDR3 runs to 17 residues. In nucleotides, the CDR3 is TGCGCCAGCAGTCGAGAGCCGATTAAGTCGATGAACACTGAAGCTTTCTTT. Amino acids: CASSREPIKSMNTEAFF.